This T cell receptor beta chain was obtained from a study of cytomegalovirus exposure and HLA in healthy donors. In the study overall: The early release's HLA-typed donors yielded about 85 million unique TCRs. Study conclusions and caveats: The study put 150 or so TCR beta chains on its list as cytomegalovirus-associated. There was a cluster of highly shared sequence variants that was likely a sequencing artifact. 87-base-pair reads could not separate some V segments, including TRBV6-2 and TRBV6-3.

For this clone: The antigen remains unidentified.

Trimming took 8 bases from V and 5 from J, leaving 12 bases between them. The CDR3 loop spans 12 amino acids. Germline-derived CDR1 and CDR2 are SNHLY and FYNNEI. The PCR contained 60 Vbeta and 13 Jbeta primers. Method: immunoSEQ multiplex PCR; TCRdb's copy keeps in-frame clones and lacks some. The sample holds approximately 160,000 clones; approximately 84% are singletons and the top ten take roughly 5.2%. Material: PBMCs. This receptor was identified in a girl aged 5-17 years in good health and CMV-seropositive. The V gene is TRBV2, the J gene TRBJ1-2; possible D gene TRBD1, 6 bases. This chain's CDR3 is CASAQTGYGYTF. In DNA form, the CDR3 reads TGTGCCAGCGCTCAGACAGGTTATGGCTACACCTTC. Full variable domain (missing parts from reference TRBV2 and TRBJ1-2): EPEVTQTPSHQVTQMGQEVILRCVPISNHLYFYWYRQILGQKVEFLVSFYNNEISEKSEIFDDQFSVERPDGSNFTLKIRSTKLEDSAMYFCASAQTGYGYTFGSGTRLTVV.